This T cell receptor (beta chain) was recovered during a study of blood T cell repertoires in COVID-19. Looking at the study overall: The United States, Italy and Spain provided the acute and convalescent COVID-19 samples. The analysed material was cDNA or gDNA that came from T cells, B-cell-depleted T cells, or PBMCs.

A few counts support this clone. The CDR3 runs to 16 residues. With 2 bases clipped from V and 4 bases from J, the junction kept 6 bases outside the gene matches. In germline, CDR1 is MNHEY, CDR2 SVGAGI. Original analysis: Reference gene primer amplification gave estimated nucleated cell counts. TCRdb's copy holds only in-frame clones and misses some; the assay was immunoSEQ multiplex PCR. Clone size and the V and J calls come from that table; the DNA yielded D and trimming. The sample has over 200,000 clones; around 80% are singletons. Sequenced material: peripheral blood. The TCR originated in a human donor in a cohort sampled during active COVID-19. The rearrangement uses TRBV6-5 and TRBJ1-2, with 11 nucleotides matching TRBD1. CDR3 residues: CASSYLRDRGFYGYTF. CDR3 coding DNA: TGTGCCAGCAGTTACCTAAGGGACAGGGGGTTCTATGGCTACACCTTC.